Listed below are T cell receptor beta chains from one sample, sequenced in a study of T cells and Merkel cell carcinoma outcomes. The protocol was immunoSEQ multiplex PCR, while the TCRdb copy is restricted to in-frame clones and leaves out a portion. The sample holds about 19,000 clones, about 80% seen once. Sequences were obtained from tumor tissue from Merkel cell carcinoma. Source of these receptors: a human donor with Merkel cell carcinoma. The CDR3 runs from the conserved cysteine through the conserved F or W. The order of the fields is CDR3 length, clone size, D gene, J gene, V gene, CDR3 DNA, CDR3 protein. The D gene is left open where the match is weak. Where a row states a size, it is once, few, many or the class of an expanded clone; other rows omit it.

>18|.|TRBD1|TRBJ1-3|TRBV9
TGTGCCAGCAGCCCCGTCAGGGGGCAGGGAAGCTCTGGAAACACCATATATTTT
CASSPVRGQGSSGNTIYF
>15|.|.|TRBJ1-1|TRBV19
TGTGCCAGTAGTAGGTATACAGGGCAATACACTGAAGCTTTCTTT
CASSRYTGQYTEAFF
>12|few|.|TRBJ1-1|TRBV6-6
TGTGCCAGCAGTCTCGAGAACACTGAAGCTTTCTTT
CASSLENTEAFF
>13|once|.|TRBJ2-7|TRBV5-8
TGTGCCAGCAGCTTGGTCGAGGAGTACGAGCAGTACTTC
CASSLVEEYEQYF
>16|.|TRBD1|TRBJ2-3|TRBV11-2
TGTGCCAGCAGCTTTTCAGGGGGCGCGAACACAGATACGCAGTATTTT
CASSFSGGANTDTQYF
>14|.|.|TRBJ1-5|TRBV29-1
TGCAGCGTTTCCCCCGGGCCTGGCAATCAGCCCCAGCATTTT
CSVSPGPGNQPQHF
>16|.|.|TRBJ2-7|TRBV10-3
TGTGCCATCAGTGAATCAAGCGGCGGCAGGGGCGACGAGCAGTACTTC
CAISESSGGRGDEQYF
>13|.|.|TRBJ1-2|TRBV5-6
TGTGCCAGCAGCTTGGGGGGCGGTGGTGGCTACACCTTC
CASSLGGGGGYTF
>15|.|TRBD1|TRBJ1-1|TRBV9
TGTGCCAGCAGCGAAACAGGGGGCAGGGGCAACAAAGCTTTCTTT
CASSETGGRGNKAFF
>13|.|.|TRBJ1-2|TRBV2
TGTGCCAGCAGCGGGGGCGATATCTATGGCTACACCTTC
CASSGGDIYGYTF
>11|.|.|TRBJ1-5|TRBV7-2
TGTGCCAGCGGGATTAATCAGCCCCAGCATTTT
CASGINQPQHF
>12|.|.|TRBJ1-2|TRBV4-1
TGCGCCAGCAGAGGGGGAGAGGATGGCTACACCTTC
CASRGGEDGYTF
>13|once|TRBD2|TRBJ2-7|TRBV28
TGTGCCAGCAGCTCACTAGCGGGCTACGAGCAGTACTTC
CASSSLAGYEQYF
>12|.|.|TRBJ1-1|TRBV2
TGTGCCAGCAGTATCGGGAGGACTGAAGCTTTCTTT
CASSIGRTEAFF
>16|.|TRBD1|TRBJ1-1|TRBV28
TGTGCCAGCAGTTTATCTCGGGACAGGCTGAACACTGAAGCTTTCTTT
CASSLSRDRLNTEAFF
>14|.|.|TRBJ2-5|TRBV5-1
TGCGCCAGCAGCTTGGAAAGGCCCCAGGAGACCCAGTACTTC
CASSLERPQETQYF
>14|.|TRBD2|TRBJ2-1|TRBV10-3
TGTGCCATCAGTGATGGCGGGGGGACAAGGGAGCAGTTCTTC
CAISDGGGTREQFF
>16|few|.|TRBJ2-1|TRBV6-1
TGTGCCAGCAGTGACCGAGGGGGGGCGTCCTACAATGAGCAGTTCTTC
CASSDRGGASYNEQFF
>13|.|.|TRBJ1-4|TRBV7-6
TGTGCCAGCAGCTTACGCTGGGGGGAAAAACTGTTTTTT
CASSLRWGEKLFF
>15|medium-sized|TRBD1|TRBJ1-3|TRBV9
TGTGCCAGCAGCGTCGAGGGGGCGTGGGGAAACACCATATATTTT
CASSVEGAWGNTIYF
>13|once|.|TRBJ1-6|TRBV6-1
TGTGCCAGCAGTGGTCCCAGCGGTTCACCCCTCCACTTT
CASSGPSGSPLHF
>12|.|.|TRBJ2-7|TRBV5-6
TGTGCCAGCACCGGGACCCACTACGAGCAGTACTTC
CASTGTHYEQYF
>14|.|.|TRBJ1-4|TRBV7-9
TGTGCCAGCAGCTTTCAGACCAATAATGAAAAACTGTTTTTT
CASSFQTNNEKLFF
>16|.|.|TRBJ2-4|TRBV2
TGTGCCAGCAGTTGGCTAAAAATCTTAGCCAAAAACATTCAGTACTTC
CASSWLKILAKNIQYF
>13|.|.|TRBJ2-7|TRBV28
TGTGCCAGCAGTTTGGGGAGCTCCTACGAGCAGTACTTC
CASSLGSSYEQYF
>14|.|TRBD1|TRBJ1-2|TRBV11-3
TGTGCCAGCAGCCCAGGACAGGGTGTCTACGGCTACACCTTC
CASSPGQGVYGYTF
>15|.|TRBD2|TRBJ2-1|TRBV9
TGTGCCAGCAGCGTGGGGACTAGCGGGGGCAATGAGCAGTTCTTC
CASSVGTSGGNEQFF
>12|.|.|TRBJ1-2|TRBV18
TGTGCCAGCTCACCGTCGACAGATGGCTACACCTTC
CASSPSTDGYTF
>16|.|.|TRBJ2-5|TRBV4-2
TGTGCCAGCAGCCCTAGGGCGGCAGGACGGTGGGAGACCCAGTACTTC
CASSPRAAGRWETQYF
>17|few|.|TRBJ1-3|TRBV15
TGTGCCACCAGCAGAGATCATGGGACTCTCTCTGGAAACACCATATATTTT
CATSRDHGTLSGNTIYF
>12|once|.|TRBJ2-1|TRBV5-1
TGCGCCAGCAGCACCCTCGCCGGTGAGCAGTTCTTC
CASSTLAGEQFF
>13|.|.|TRBJ2-7|TRBV11-1
TGTGCCAGCAGCTTTAGACTGGACTACGAGCAGTACTTC
CASSFRLDYEQYF
>12|once|.|TRBJ2-3|TRBV5-1
TGCGCCAGCAGCTTGGAAACAGATACGCAGTATTTT
CASSLETDTQYF
>15|.|.|TRBJ1-3|TRBV18
TGTGCCAGCTCACCAAAGAGGCTCTCTGGAAACACCATATATTTT
CASSPKRLSGNTIYF
>15|.|.|TRBJ1-2|TRBV9
TGTGCCAGCAGCGGGAGGACTGATGCCCTCTATGGCTACACCTTC
CASSGRTDALYGYTF
>16|once|TRBD2|TRBJ2-1|TRBV7-9
TGTGCCAGCAGCTGGACCGGGACTAGCGGAGGAGGTGAGCAGTTCTTC
CASSWTGTSGGGEQFF
>15|.|.|TRBJ1-2|TRBV7-2
TGTGCCAGCAGCCCCCGCGTGGGGGGATCTGATGGCTACACCTTC
CASSPRVGGSDGYTF
>15|.|TRBD1|TRBJ2-7|TRBV5-4
TGTGCCAGCAGCTTCTGGACAGGCTACTCCTACGAGCAGTACTTC
CASSFWTGYSYEQYF
>14|.|.|TRBJ1-5|TRBV5-6
TGTGCCAGCAGCCAACAGGACAGTGGGGAGCCCCAGCATTTT
CASSQQDSGEPQHF
>13|.|TRBD1|TRBJ2-3|TRBV29-1
TGCAGCGTAACAGGGGTAGGGGTCGATACGCAGTATTTT
CSVTGVGVDTQYF
>14|.|.|TRBJ2-7|TRBV2
TGTGCCAGCAGTGAAGCGCGGTTCACCTACGAGCAGTACTTC
CASSEARFTYEQYF
>17|few|TRBD1|TRBJ1-3|TRBV29-1
TGCAGCGTTGAAACCCAAGACAGGGAAGGATTTGGAAACACCATATATTTT
CSVETQDREGFGNTIYF
>13|.|.|TRBJ1-2|TRBV28
TGTGCCAGCAGTTTAGGGGAGGTAGGAGGCTACACCTTC
CASSLGEVGGYTF
>17|once|.|TRBJ2-2|TRBV12-5
TGTGCTAGTGGTTTGGTAATTGGTGGGGGCTCCACCGGGGAGCTGTTTTTT
CASGLVIGGGSTGELFF
>14|.|TRBD1|TRBJ1-3|TRBV19
TGTGCCAGTAAAGGGACAGGAATTGGAAACACCATATATTTT
CASKGTGIGNTIYF
>14|few|.|TRBJ2-5|TRBV5-1
TGCGCCAGCAGCCTACTCACCCCCCAGGAGACCCAGTACTTC
CASSLLTPQETQYF
>15|few|.|TRBJ1-1|TRBV7-9
TGTGCCAGCAGCTCAACGACAGGAAAAGGCACTGAAGCTTTCTTT
CASSSTTGKGTEAFF
>14|.|.|TRBJ1-5|TRBV15
TGTGCCACCAGCTGGGGACGGGGAGATCAGCCCCAGCATTTT
CATSWGRGDQPQHF
>12|.|.|TRBJ1-5|TRBV6-6
TGTGCCAGCAGTTACTCGACACCACCCCAGCATTTT
CASSYSTPPQHF
>15|.|TRBD1|TRBJ2-5|TRBV30
TGTGCCTGGAGTGTCCTAGGGACAGCGCAAGAGACCCAGTACTTC
CAWSVLGTAQETQYF
>15|.|.|TRBJ2-5|TRBV11-3
TGTGCCAGCAGCGACGGGACGGGCGTTTGGAGGACCCAGTACTTC
CASSDGTGVWRTQYF
>13|.|.|TRBJ2-5|TRBV18
TGTGCCAGCTCACCCGCGGACAGTAGGACCCAGTACTTC
CASSPADSRTQYF
>15|.|TRBD1|TRBJ2-2|TRBV4-1
TGCGCCAGCAGCCAAAACGACAGGGAAATCGGGGAGCTGTTTTTT
CASSQNDREIGELFF
>14|.|.|TRBJ2-7|TRBV11-1
TGTGCCAGCAGCTTGGGACCAGACTCTAGGGAGCAGTACTTC
CASSLGPDSREQYF
>16|.|.|TRBJ2-3|TRBV15
TGTGCCACCAGCAAGAGGGACACTGACTACACAGATACGCAGTATTTT
CATSKRDTDYTDTQYF
>14|.|.|TRBJ2-7|TRBV11-3
TGTGCCAGCAGCCCGGACCGCGGACACTACGAGCAGTACTTC
CASSPDRGHYEQYF
>14|.|.|TRBJ2-5|TRBV7-9
TGTGCCAGCAGCTCGGGACAATTTCAAGAGACCCAGTACTTC
CASSSGQFQETQYF